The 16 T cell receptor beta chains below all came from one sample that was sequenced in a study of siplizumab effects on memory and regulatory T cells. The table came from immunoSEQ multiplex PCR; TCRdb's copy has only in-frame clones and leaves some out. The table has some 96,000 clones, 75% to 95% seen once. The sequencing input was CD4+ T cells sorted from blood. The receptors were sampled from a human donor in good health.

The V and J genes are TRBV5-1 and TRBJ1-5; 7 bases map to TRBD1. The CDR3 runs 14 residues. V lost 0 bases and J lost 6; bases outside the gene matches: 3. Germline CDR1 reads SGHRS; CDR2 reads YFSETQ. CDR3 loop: CASSLVTGLQPQHF. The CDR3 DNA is TGCGCCAGCAGCTTGGTGACAGGGCTTCAGCCCCAGCATTTT.

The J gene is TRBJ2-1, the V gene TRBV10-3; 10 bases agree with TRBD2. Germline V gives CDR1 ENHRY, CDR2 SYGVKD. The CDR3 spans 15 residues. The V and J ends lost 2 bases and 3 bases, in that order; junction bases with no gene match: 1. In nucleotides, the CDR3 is TGTGCCATCAGTGAGGGACTAGCGGTCTACAATGAGCAGTTCTTC. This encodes CAISEGLAVYNEQFF.

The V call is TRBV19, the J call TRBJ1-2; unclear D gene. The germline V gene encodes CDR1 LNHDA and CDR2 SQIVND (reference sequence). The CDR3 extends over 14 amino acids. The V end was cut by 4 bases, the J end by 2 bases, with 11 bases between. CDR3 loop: CASSTGFANYGYTF. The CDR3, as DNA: TGTGCCAGTAGTACGGGGTTTGCCAACTATGGCTACACCTTC.

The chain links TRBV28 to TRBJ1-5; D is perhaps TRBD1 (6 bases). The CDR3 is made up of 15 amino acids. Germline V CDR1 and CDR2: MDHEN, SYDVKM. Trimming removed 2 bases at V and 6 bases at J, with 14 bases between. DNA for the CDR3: TGTGCCAGCAGTTTAATCAGGGGAGAGAGTCAGCCCCAGCATTTT. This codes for CASSLIRGESQPQHF.

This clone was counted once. Here the CDR3 reads CASSENTGSSSPLHF. CDR3 nucleotide sequence: TGTGCCAGCAGTGAAAATACAGGGTCGAGTTCACCCCTCCACTTT. The V and J genes are TRBV2 and TRBJ1-6, with D possibly matching TRBD1 (6 bases). CDR3 length equals 15 residues. Trimming took off 2 bases at V and 9 bases at J, with 14 bases between the two ends. Germline values: CDR1 SNHLY, CDR2 FYNNEI.

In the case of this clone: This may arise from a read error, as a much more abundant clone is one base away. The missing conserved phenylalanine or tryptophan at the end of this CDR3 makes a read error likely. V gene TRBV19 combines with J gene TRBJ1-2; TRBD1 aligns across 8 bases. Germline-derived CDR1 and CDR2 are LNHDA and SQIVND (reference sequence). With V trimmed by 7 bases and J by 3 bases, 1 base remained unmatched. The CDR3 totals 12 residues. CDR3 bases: TGTGCCAGTACAGGGGGCCACTATGGCTACACCCTC. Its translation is CASTGGHYGYTL.

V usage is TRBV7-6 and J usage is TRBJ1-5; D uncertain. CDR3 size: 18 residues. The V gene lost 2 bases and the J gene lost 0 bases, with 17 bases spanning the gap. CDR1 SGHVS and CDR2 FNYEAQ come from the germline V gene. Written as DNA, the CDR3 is TGTGCCAGCAGCTTATATCCCCCCAGCCTCAATAGCAATCAGCCCCAGCATTTT. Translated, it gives CASSLYPPSLNSNQPQHF.

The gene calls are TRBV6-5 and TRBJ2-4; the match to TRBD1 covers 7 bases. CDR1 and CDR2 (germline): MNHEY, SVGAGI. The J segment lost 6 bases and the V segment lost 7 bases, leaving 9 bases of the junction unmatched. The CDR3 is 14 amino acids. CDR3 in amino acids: CASTEGALGNIQYF. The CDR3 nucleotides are TGTGCCAGCACAGAGGGGGCACTGGGAAACATTCAGTACTTC.

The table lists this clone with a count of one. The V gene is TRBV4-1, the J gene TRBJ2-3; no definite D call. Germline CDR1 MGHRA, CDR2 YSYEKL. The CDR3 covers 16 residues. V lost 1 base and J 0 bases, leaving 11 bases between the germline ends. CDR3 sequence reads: CASSQGTVSSTDTQYF. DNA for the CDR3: TGCGCCAGCAGCCAAGGTACAGTGTCTAGCACAGATACGCAGTATTTT.

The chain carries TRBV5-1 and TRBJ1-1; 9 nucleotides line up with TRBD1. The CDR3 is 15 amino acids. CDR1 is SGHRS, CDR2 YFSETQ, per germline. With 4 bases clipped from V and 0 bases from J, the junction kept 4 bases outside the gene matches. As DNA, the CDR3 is TGCGCCAGCAGCGGGGGGACAGGGATGAACACTGAAGCTTTCTTT. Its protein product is CASSGGTGMNTEAFF.

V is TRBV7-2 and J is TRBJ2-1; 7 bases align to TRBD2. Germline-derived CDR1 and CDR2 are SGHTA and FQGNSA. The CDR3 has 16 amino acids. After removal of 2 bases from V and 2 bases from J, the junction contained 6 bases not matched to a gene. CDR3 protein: CASSLMAGVAYNEQFF. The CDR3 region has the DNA TGTGCCAGCAGCTTAATGGCGGGGGTAGCCTACAATGAGCAGTTCTTC.

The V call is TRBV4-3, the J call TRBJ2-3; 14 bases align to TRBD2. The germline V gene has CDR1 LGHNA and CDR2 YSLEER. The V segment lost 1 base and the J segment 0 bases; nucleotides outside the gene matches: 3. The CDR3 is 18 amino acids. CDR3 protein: CASSQGLAGGPSTDTQYF. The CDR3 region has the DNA TGCGCCAGCAGCCAAGGACTAGCGGGGGGGCCTAGCACAGATACGCAGTATTTT.

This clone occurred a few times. CDR3 in amino acids: CASSQDRNYGYTF. The CDR3 nucleotides are TGTGCCAGCTCACAGGACAGAAACTATGGCTACACCTTC. V is TRBV18 and J is TRBJ1-2, with a possible D match to TRBD1 (6 bases). Germline V CDR1 and CDR2: KGHSH, LQKENI. CDR3 length: 13 amino acids. V dropped 4 bases and J dropped 2 bases, with 8 bases sitting between them.

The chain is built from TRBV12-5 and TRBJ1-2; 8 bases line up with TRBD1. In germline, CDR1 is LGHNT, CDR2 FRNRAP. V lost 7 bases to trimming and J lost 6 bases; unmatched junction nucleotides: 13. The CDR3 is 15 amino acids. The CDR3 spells CASAQSAGGPDGYTF. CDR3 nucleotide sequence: TGTGCTAGTGCTCAATCGGCAGGGGGCCCAGATGGCTACACCTTC.

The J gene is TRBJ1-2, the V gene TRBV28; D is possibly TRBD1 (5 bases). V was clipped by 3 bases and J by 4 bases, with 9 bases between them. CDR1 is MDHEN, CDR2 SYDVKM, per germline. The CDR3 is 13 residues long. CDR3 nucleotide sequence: TGTGCCAGCAGTTTGGTAAGGGGCTATGGCTACACCTTC. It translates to CASSLVRGYGYTF.

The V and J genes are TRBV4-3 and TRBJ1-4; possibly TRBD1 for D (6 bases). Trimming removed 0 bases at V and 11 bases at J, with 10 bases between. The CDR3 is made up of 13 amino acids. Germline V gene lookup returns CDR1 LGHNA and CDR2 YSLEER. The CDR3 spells CASSQDRGGKLFF. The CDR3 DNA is TGCGCCAGCAGCCAAGATCGAGGGGGTAAACTGTTTTTT.